This entry concerns a single T cell receptor beta chain. There are 17 residues in the CDR3. Germline V gene sequence: CDR1 SGHVS, CDR2 FNYEAQ. Trimming took 0 bases from V and 5 from J, leaving 19 bases between them. The data were taken from a study of regulatory T cells in long-lasting Graves disease. Specified time point: newly diagnosed GD, antithyroid drugs for less than 3 months. From PBMCs, RNA was extracted and then used to make the TCR library. Investigators prepared the TCR beta libraries by applying iRepertoire HTBI primers and Arm-PCR of CDR3 regions. A single record per CDR3 protein comes from TCRdb applying MiXCR to the multiplex PCR reads. Among roughly 530,000 distinct CDR3 sequences listed, around 16% were seen once. The data also belong to a second study, concerning T cells in Graves' hyperthyroidism and ophthalmopathy.

V gene TRBV7-6 combines with J gene TRBJ1-1; weak D call: TRBD1 (5 bases). This clonotype was obtained from a middle-aged woman with Graves disease. Sequencing was performed on peripheral blood mononuclear cells (PBMCs), taken at new diagnosis, from a patient treated with antithyroid drugs. The CDR3 protein is CASSLAVSDNKGTEAFF. The CDR3 nucleotides read TGTGCCAGCAGCTTAGCGGTTAGTGACAACAAGGGGACTGAAGCTTTCTTT.